These 11 T cell receptor beta chains originate from one sample sequenced in a study of response to subunit inactivated influenza vaccine. TCRdb re-analysed the RT-PCR reads in MiXCR, keeping a single row per CDR3 protein. Among around 490,000 distinct CDR3 sequences listed, approximately 7.6% were seen once. Here the sequenced sample was PBMCs from blood, taken less than 25 months after vaccination. Receptors were obtained from a man between 45 and 75 years old who received an inactivated influenza vaccine.

This clonotype was observed at least ten times. V and J are TRBV6-5 and TRBJ1-1, with D perhaps matching TRBD1 (6 bases). CDR1 is MNHEY, CDR2 SVGAGI, per germline. The V and J ends lost 0 bases and 4 bases respectively, with 12 bases between them. This CDR3 is built from 15 residues. The CDR3 DNA sequence: TGTGCCAGCAGTTACTCGAGGGGGTGGGGCACTGAAGCTTTCTTT. Amino acid sequence: CASSYSRGWGTEAFF.

J is TRBJ2-3 and V is TRBV7-9; the D is unclear. Germline loops: CDR1 SEHNR, CDR2 FQNEAQ (reference sequence). This CDR3 has 15 amino acids. V was clipped by 4 bases and J by 1 base, with 12 bases between them. The CDR3 region is CASSYMASGTDTQYF. CDR3 sequence (DNA): TGTGCCAGCAGCTATATGGCTAGTGGCACAGATACGCAGTATTTT.

The chain employs TRBV21-1 and TRBJ1-5; the table gives TRBD1 as D, unverified against the DNA. TRBV21-1 is an annotated pseudogene. The CDR3 consists of 19 residues. In DNA, the CDR3 is TGTGCCAGCAGCAAAGCATGGGACGGACAGGGAGAAGAATATCAGCCCCAGCATTTT. This encodes CASSKAWDGQGEEYQPQHF.

This clonotype showed up just a few times. V and J are TRBV20-1 and TRBJ2-3, with D tentatively TRBD1 (6 bases). This CDR3 is built from 15 residues. CDR1 DFQATT and CDR2 SNEGSKA come from the germline V gene (reference sequence). Trimming stripped 0 bases from V and 5 bases from J, with 15 bases between. CDR3 DNA: TGCAGTGCTAGAGATGGAGCAGGGGCCGGAGATACGCAGTATTTT. It yields the protein CSARDGAGAGDTQYF.

This clonotype has a count of ten or more. This chain connects TRBV7-9 to TRBJ2-6; perhaps D is TRBD1 or TRBD2 (6 bases each). This CDR3 region has 17 residues. V lost 2 bases, J lost 0 bases, and 11 bases lay in between. CDR1 is SEHNR and CDR2 is FQNEAQ in the germline V gene (reference sequence). The CDR3 is CASSLWGAPSGANVLTF. The CDR3 DNA reads TGTGCCAGCAGCTTATGGGGGGCACCCTCTGGGGCCAACGTCCTGACTTTC.

This clonotype was detected ten times or more. J is TRBJ1-4 and V is TRBV28; tentatively, D is TRBD1 (6 bases). Trimming removed 2 bases at V and 8 bases at J, with 21 bases between. The CDR3 spans 17 residues. CDR1 and CDR2 from the germline V gene are MDHEN and SYDVKM. CDR3 nucleotides: TGTGCCAGCAGTTTACCGGGGGGGCTAGCGGTTGGAGAAAAACTGTTTTTT. The encoded protein is CASSLPGGLAVGEKLFF.

This clonotype was counted ten times or more. The chain carries TRBV28 and TRBJ1-5; D is unresolved. Germline CDR1 and CDR2: MDHEN and SYDVKM. Deletions cut 2 bases from V and 6 bases from J, with 5 bases between. The CDR3 has 12 amino acids. DNA for the CDR3: TGTGCCAGCAGTTTAGGGGTTCAGCCCCAGCATTTT. It codes for CASSLGVQPQHF.

The rearrangement uses TRBV4-3 and TRBJ1-2; 12 bases are shared with TRBD1. After removal of 0 bases from V and 6 bases from J, the junction contained 5 bases not matched to a gene. CDR3 length equals 16 residues. Germline V CDR1 and CDR2: LGHNA, YSLEER. DNA for the CDR3: TGCGCCAGCAGCCAAGATAGGGGACAGGGGGCAAATGGCTACACCTTC. It specifies CASSQDRGQGANGYTF.

This clonotype showed up many times. The CDR3 here is CAIVGQLNTEAFF. The CDR3, as DNA: TGTGCCATCGTCGGACAACTGAACACTGAAGCTTTCTTT. The chain employs TRBV10-3 and TRBJ1-1, with D possibly TRBD1 on 5 matching bases. Deletions cut 8 bases from V and 0 bases from J, with 10 bases between. Germline values: CDR1 ENHRY, CDR2 SYGVKD. The CDR3 totals 13 residues.

In this sample, this clonotype turned up a few times. The chain employs TRBV29-1 and TRBJ2-3, with a possible D match to TRBD1 (6 bases). V was clipped by 1 base and J by 2 bases, with 10 bases between them. The germline gives CDR1 SQVTM, CDR2 ANQGSEA. CDR3 length equals 14 residues. The CDR3 sequence is CSVEVGADTDTQYF. As DNA, the CDR3 is TGCAGCGTTGAAGTGGGGGCGGACACAGATACGCAGTATTTT.

The chain joins TRBV18 to TRBJ2-3; D is unresolved. This CDR3 comprises 13 residues. CDR1 and CDR2 from the germline V gene are KGHSH and LQKENI. The germline V and J ends were trimmed by 2 bases and 7 bases, with 10 bases remaining between them. The CDR3 coding sequence is TGTGCCAGCTCACCAGGGTCATCTTATACGCAGTATTTT. Translated: CASSPGSSYTQYF.